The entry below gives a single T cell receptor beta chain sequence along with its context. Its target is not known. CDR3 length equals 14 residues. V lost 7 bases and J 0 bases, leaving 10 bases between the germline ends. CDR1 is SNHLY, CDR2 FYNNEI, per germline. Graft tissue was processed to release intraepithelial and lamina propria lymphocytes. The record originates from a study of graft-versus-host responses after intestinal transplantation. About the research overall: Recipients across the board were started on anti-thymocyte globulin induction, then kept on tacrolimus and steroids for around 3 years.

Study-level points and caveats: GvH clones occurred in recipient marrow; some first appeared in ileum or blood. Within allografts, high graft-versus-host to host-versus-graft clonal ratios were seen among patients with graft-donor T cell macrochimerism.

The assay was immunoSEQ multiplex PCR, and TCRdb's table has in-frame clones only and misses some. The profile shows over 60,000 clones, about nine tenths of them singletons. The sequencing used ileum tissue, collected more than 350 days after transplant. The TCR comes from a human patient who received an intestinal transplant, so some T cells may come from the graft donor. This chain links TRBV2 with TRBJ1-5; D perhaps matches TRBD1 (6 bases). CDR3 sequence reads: CASTQGHSNQPQHF. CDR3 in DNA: TGTGCCAGCACCCAGGGGCATAGCAATCAGCCCCAGCATTTT.